This note documents a single T cell receptor (beta chain) sequence. Its antigen is as yet unknown. The data were obtained in a study of Ad26.COV2.S vaccination and SARS-CoV-2 variants. The overall study: The COV1001 Ad26.COV2.S trial arm included the donor. Study-wide results and limits: The analyses of TCR breadth and depth may have understated the size of total T cell responses. Non-spike TCR breadth showed similarity between vaccine and placebo recipients.

V shed 10 bases and J shed 7 bases, with 19 bases lying between them. The V gene's germline CDR1 is MNHEY and CDR2 SVGAGI. This CDR3 is 13 amino acids long. Sequenced by immunoSEQ multiplex PCR; TCRdb stores in-frame clones only, minus some. Here the sample spans under 550,000 clones, 88% being singletons. Treatment of the sample: 15 to 20 received Ad26.COV2.S at low or high dose, single or two shots; 5 received placebo; per-sample allocation not given. The samples date from day 63 after the first vaccine or placebo injection. The clonotype originates from a person aged 18-60 years who received the Ad26.COV2.S COVID-19 vaccine or a placebo. V usage is TRBV6-5 and J usage is TRBJ2-5, with D possibly being TRBD1 (6 bases). The sequencing used peripheral blood, collected in a trial of Ad26.COV2.S vaccine versus placebo. The CDR3 here is CATQGNSEGTQYF. Here the CDR3 DNA reads TGTGCCACCCAGGGGAATAGCGAGGGGACCCAGTACTTC.